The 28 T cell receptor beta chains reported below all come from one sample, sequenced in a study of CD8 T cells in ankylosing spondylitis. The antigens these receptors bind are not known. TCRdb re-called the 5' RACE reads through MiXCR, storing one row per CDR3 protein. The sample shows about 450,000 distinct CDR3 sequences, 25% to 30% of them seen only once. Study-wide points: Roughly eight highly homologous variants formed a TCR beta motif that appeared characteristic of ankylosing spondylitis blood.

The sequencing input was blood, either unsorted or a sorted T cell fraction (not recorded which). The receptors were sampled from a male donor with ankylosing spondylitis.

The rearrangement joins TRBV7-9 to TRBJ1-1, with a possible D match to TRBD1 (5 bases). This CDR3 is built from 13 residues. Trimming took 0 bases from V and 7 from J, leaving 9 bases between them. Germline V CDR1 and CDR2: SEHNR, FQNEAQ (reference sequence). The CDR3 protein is CASSLAAGIEAFF. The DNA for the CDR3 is TGTGCCAGCAGCTTAGCGGCAGGGATTGAAGCTTTCTTT.

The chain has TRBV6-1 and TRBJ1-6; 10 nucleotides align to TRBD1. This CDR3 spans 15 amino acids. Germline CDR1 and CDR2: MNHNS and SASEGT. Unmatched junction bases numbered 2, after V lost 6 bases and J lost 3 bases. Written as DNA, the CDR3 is TGTGCCAGCAGGGGGACAGGGGTCTATAATTCACCCCTCCACTTT. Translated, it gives CASRGTGVYNSPLHF.

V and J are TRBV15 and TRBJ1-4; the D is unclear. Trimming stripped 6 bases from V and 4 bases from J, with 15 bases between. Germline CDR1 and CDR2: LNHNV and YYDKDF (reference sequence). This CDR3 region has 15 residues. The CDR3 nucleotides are TGTGCCACCAGGGACCCCGGTCTATATAATGAAAAACTGTTTTTT. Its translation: CATRDPGLYNEKLFF.

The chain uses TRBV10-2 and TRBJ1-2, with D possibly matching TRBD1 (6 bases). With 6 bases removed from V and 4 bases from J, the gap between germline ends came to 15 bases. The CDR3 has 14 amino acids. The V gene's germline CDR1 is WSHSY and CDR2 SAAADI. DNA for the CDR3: TGCGCCAGCAGAAGGGGGGCGCGGGGCTATGGCTACACCTTC. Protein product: CASRRGARGYGYTF.

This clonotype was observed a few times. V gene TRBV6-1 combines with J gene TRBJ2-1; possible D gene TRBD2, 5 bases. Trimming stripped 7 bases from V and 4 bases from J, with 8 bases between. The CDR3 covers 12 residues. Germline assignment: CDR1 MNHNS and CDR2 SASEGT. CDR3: CASNGLYNEQFF. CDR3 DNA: TGTGCCAGCAACGGACTGTACAATGAGCAGTTCTTC.

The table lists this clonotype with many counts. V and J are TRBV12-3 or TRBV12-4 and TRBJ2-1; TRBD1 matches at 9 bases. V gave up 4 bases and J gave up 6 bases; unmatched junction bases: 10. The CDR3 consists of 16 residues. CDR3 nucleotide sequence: TGTGCCAGCAGTTCCAAGTACGGGACAGGGTCCAATGAGCAGTTCTTC. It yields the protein CASSSKYGTGSNEQFF.

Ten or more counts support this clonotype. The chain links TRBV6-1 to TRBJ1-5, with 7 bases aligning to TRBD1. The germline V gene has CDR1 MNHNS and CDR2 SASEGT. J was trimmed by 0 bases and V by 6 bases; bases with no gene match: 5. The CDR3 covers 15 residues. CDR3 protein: CASSTRQGSNQPQHF. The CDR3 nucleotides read TGTGCCAGCAGCACAAGACAGGGTAGCAATCAGCCCCAGCATTTT.

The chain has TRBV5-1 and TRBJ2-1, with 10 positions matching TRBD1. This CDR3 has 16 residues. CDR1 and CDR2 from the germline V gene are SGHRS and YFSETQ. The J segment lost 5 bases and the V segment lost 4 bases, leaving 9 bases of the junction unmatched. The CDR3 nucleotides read TGCGCCAGCAGCACCTGGGACAGGGGCTCTAACAATGAGCAGTTCTTC. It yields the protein CASSTWDRGSNNEQFF.

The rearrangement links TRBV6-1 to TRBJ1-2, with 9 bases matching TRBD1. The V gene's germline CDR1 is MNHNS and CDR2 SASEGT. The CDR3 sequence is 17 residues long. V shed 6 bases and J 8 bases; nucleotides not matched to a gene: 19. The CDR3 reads CASSSLAGTGNGEGYTF. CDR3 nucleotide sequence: TGTGCCAGCAGCTCACTGGCGGGGACAGGGAATGGAGAGGGCTACACCTTC.

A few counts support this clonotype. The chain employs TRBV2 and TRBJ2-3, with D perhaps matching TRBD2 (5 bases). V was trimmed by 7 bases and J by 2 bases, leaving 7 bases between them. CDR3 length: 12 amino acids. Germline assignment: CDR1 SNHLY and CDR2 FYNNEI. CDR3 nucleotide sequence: TGTGCCAGCAACGGGGACACAGATACGCAGTATTTT. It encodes CASNGDTDTQYF.

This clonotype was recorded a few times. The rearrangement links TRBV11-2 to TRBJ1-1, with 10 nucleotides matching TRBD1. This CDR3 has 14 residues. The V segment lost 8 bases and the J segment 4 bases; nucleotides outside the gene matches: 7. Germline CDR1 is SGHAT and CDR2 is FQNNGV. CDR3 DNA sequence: TGTGCCAGCGCCTGGGACAGGGGAGGCACTGAAGCTTTCTTT. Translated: CASAWDRGGTEAFF.

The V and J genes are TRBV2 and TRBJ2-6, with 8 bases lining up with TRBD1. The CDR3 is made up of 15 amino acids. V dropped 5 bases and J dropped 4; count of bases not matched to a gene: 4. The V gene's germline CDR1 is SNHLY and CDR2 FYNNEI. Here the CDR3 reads CASSWTGSGANVLTF. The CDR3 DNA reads TGTGCCAGCAGTTGGACAGGGTCCGGGGCCAACGTCCTGACTTTC.

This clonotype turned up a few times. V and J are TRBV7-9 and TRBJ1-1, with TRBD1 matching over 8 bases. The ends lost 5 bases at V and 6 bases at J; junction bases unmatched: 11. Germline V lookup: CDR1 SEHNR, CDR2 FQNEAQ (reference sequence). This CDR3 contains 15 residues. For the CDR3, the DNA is TGTGCCAGCAGCGCAGAAGACAGGGGACGGGCTGAAGCTTTCTTT. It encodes CASSAEDRGRAEAFF.

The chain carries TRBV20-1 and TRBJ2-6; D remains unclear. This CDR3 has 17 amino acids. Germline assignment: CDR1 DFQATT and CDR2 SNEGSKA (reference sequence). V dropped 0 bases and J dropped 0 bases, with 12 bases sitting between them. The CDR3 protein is CSARDWPTPSGANVLTF. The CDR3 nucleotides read TGCAGTGCTAGAGATTGGCCAACGCCCTCTGGGGCCAACGTCCTGACTTTC.

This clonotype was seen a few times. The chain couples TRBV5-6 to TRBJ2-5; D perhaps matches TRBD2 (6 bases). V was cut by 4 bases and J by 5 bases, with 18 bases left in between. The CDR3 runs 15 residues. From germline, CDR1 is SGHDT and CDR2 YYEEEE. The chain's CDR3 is CASSLDRGRRETQYF. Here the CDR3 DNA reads TGTGCCAGCAGCCTGGACCGAGGGAGGAGGGAGACCCAGTACTTC.

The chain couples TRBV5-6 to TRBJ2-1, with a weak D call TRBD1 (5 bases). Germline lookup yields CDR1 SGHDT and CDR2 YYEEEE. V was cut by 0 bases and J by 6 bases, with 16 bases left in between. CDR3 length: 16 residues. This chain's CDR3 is CASSLEGRLFGNEQFF. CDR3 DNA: TGTGCCAGCAGCTTGGAGGGGCGCCTATTCGGCAATGAGCAGTTCTTC.

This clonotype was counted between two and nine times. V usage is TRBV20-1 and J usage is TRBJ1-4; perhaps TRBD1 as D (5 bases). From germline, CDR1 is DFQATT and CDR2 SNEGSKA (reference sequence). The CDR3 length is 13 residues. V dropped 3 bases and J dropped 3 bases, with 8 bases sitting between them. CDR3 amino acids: CSASRQPNEKLFF. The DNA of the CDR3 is TGCAGTGCTAGCCGACAGCCTAATGAAAAACTGTTTTTT.

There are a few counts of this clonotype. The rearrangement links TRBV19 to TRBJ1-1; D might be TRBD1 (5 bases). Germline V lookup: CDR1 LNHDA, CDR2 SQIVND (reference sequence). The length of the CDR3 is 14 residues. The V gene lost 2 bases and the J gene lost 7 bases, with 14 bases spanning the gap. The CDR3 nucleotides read TGTGCCAGTAGTATACTTAACCGGGACGGTGAAGCTTTCTTT. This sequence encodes CASSILNRDGEAFF. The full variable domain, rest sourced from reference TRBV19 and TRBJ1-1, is DGGITQSPKYLFRKEGQNVTLSCEQNLNHDAMYWYRQDPGQGLRLIYYSQIVNDFQKGDIAEGYSVSREKKESFPLTVTSAQKNPTAFYLCASSILNRDGEAFFGQGTRLTVV.

The CDR3 sequence: CASSLEQGPEAFF. The CDR3 region has the DNA TGCGCCAGCAGCTTGGAACAGGGCCCTGAAGCTTTCTTT. This chain uses TRBV5-1 with TRBJ1-1, with a possible D match to TRBD1 (6 bases). This CDR3 has 13 amino acids. CDR1 and CDR2 from the germline V gene are SGHRS and YFSETQ. Trimming shortened V by 0 bases and J by 6 bases, and 9 bases separated the two germline ends.

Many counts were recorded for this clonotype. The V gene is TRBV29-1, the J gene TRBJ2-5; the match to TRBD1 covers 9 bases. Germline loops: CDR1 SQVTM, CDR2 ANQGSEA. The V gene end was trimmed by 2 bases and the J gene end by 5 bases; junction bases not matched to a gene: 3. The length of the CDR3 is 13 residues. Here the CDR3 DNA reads TGCAGCGTTGAAACAGGGGGCGCGGAGACCCAGTACTTC. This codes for CSVETGGAETQYF. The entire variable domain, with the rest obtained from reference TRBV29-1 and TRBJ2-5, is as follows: SAVISQKPSRDICQRGTSLTIQCQVDSQVTMMFWYRQQPGQSLTLIATANQGSEATYESGFVIDKFPISRPNLTFSTLTVSNMSPEDSSIYLCSVETGGAETQYFGPGTRLLVL.

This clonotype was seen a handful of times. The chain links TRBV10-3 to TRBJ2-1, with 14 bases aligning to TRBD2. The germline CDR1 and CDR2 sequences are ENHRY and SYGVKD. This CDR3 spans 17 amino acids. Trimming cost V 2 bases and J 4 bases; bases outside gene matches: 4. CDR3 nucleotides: TGTGCCATCAGTGAGGGGACTAGCGGGAGTTTGTACAATGAGCAGTTCTTC. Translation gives CAISEGTSGSLYNEQFF.

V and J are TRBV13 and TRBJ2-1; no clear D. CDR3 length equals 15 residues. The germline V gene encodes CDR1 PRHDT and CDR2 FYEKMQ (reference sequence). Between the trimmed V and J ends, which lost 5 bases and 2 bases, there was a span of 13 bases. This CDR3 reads CASSLSQSPYNEQFF. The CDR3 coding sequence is TGTGCCAGCAGCCTGTCTCAGAGTCCCTACAATGAGCAGTTCTTC.

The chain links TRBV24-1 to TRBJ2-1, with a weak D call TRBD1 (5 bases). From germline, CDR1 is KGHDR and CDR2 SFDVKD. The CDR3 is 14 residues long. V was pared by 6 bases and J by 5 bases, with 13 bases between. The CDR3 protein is CATSSRVRDNEQFF. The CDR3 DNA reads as TGTGCCACCAGTAGCAGGGTTCGGGACAATGAGCAGTTCTTC.

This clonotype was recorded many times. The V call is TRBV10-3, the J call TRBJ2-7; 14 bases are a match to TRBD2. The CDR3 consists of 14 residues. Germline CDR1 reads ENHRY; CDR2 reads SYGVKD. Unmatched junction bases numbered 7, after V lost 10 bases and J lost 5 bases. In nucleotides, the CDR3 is TGTGCCACCATGACTAGCGGGAGGGGGAACGAGCAGTACGTC. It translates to CATMTSGRGNEQYV.

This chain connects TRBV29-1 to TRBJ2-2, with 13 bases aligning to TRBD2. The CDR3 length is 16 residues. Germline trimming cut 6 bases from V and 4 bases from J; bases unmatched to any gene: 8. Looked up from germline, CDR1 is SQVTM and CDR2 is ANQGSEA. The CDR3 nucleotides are TGCAGCGTCCCTGGACTAGCGGGAGTGGGCACCGGGGAGCTGTTTTTT. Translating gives CSVPGLAGVGTGELFF.

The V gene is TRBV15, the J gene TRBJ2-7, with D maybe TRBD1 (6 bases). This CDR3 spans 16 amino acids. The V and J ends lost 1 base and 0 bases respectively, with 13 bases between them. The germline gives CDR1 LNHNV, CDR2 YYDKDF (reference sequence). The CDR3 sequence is CATSRVTQGNSYEQYV. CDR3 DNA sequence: TGTGCCACCAGCAGAGTAACACAGGGAAACTCCTACGAGCAGTACGTC.

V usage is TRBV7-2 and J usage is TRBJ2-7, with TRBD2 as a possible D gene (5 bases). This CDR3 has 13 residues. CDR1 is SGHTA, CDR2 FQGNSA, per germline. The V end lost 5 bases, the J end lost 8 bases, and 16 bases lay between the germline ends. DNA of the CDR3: TGTGCCAGCAGCATTTGGACTGAAACTAAGCAGTACTTC. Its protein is CASSIWTETKQYF. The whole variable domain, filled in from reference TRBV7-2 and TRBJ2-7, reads GAGVSQSPSNKVTEKGKDVELRCDPISGHTALYWYRQSLGQGLEFLIYFQGNSAPDKSGLPSDRFSAERTGGSVSTLTIQRTQQEDSAVYLCASSIWTETKQYFGPGTRLTVT.

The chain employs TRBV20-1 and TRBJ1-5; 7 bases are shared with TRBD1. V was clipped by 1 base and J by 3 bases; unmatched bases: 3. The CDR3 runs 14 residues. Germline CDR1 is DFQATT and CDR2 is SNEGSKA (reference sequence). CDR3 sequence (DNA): TGCAGTGCTAGAGGAGGACAGGTCAATCAGCCCCAGCATTTT. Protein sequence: CSARGGQVNQPQHF.